A single T cell receptor beta chain is shown here with its context. The sample originates from a study of monozygotic twins with inflammatory bowel disease. The CDR3 loop spans 15 amino acids. Germline loops: CDR1 SGHAT, CDR2 FQNNGV. UMIs bearing a 6-nucleotide sample barcode were added through template switching. TCRdb reprocessed the 5' RACE reads, with one entry per CDR3 protein and no DNA. The sample data list 190,000 or so distinct CDR3 sequences. The clonotype comes from a human donor with ulcerative colitis or Crohn's disease, or a healthy co-twin of an affected twin (not recorded which). The gene calls are TRBV11-2 and TRBJ2-1; TCRdb proposes TRBD2, but this gene call is untestable without DNA. Sequencing was done on a sample of blood. The chain's CDR3 is CASSHGGGLSNEQFF.